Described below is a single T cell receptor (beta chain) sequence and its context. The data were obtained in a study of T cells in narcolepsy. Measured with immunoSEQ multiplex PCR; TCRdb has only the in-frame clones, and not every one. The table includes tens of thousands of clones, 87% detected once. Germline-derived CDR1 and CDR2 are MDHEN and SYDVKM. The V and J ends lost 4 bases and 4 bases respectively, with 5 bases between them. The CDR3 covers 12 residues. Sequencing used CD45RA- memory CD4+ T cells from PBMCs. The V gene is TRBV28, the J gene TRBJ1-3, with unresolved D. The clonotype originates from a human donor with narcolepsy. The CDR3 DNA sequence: TGTGCCAGCAGTTGGAAGGGAAACACCATATATTTT. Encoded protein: CASSWKGNTIYF. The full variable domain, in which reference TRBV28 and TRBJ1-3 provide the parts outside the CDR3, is DVKVTQSSRYLVKRTGEKVFLECVQDMDHENMFWYRQDPGLGLRLIYFSYDVKMKEKGDIPEGYSVSREKKERFSLILESASTNQTSMYLCASSWKGNTIYFGEGSWLTVV.